Presented here are 14 T cell receptor beta chains from one specimen sequenced in a study of monozygotic twins with inflammatory bowel disease (dated by TCRdb to between 2018 and 2021). The library was generated by 5' RACE. The sequencer listed for this sample is Illumina HiSeq 2500. TCRdb reprocessed the reads, reporting each CDR3 protein sequence once and no DNA. The sample table records roughly 150,000 distinct CDR3 sequences. The top ten hold 1% to 1.5% of the sample. The source material was blood. Receptor source: a human donor with ulcerative colitis or Crohn's disease, or a healthy co-twin of an affected twin (not recorded which).

The CDR3 here is CASSYSEGVDEQYF. The genes are TRBV6-2 or TRBV6-3 and TRBJ2-7. The germline CDR1 and CDR2 sequences are MNHEY and SVGEGT. The CDR3 covers 14 residues.

CDR3 region: CATSGRVQETQYF. The chain recombines TRBV24-1 with TRBJ2-5. CDR3 size: 13 residues. Germline CDR1 reads KGHDR; CDR2 reads SFDVKD.

The rearrangement uses TRBV6-1 and TRBJ2-2; TCRdb picks TRBD1, but there is no DNA to check that call. The CDR3 is 15 residues long. Germline assignment: CDR1 MNHNS and CDR2 SASEGT. This chain's CDR3 is CASRGGGLNTGELFF.

This chain uses TRBV27 with TRBJ2-7; the D call of TRBD2 rests on TCRdb alone, since no DNA is present to check it. Germline CDR1 reads MNHEY; CDR2 reads SMNVEV (reference sequence). The CDR3 is 14 residues long. This CDR3 reads CASILLAAPYEQYF.

The gene calls are TRBV5-4 and TRBJ2-3. Germline loops: CDR1 SGHNT, CDR2 YYREEE (reference sequence). CDR3 size: 14 residues. This CDR3 reads CASSWDPYTDTQYF.

This chain links TRBV27 with TRBJ1-1. The CDR3 is 14 residues long. CDR1 is MNHEY, CDR2 SMNVEV, per germline (reference sequence). CDR3 sequence: CASSLQEGNTEAFF.

The chain links TRBV4-1 to TRBJ2-3; TCRdb selects TRBD1, and the lack of DNA leaves this call unchecked. Germline CDR1 is MGHRA and CDR2 is YSYEKL. The CDR3 runs 16 residues. CDR3 loop: CASSHYQSTSGDTQYF.

The chain combines TRBV19 with TRBJ1-2; checking the TCRdb D call of TRBD1 is not possible without DNA. Germline-derived CDR1 and CDR2 are LNHDA and SQIVND (reference sequence). This CDR3 has 14 residues. The CDR3 protein is CASSPGQGAGGYTF.

V is TRBV27 and J is TRBJ1-6; the TRBD1 assignment by TCRdb is unverifiable without DNA. This CDR3 contains 14 residues. Germline assignment: CDR1 MNHEY and CDR2 SMNVEV (reference sequence). The CDR3 sequence is CASSHGTGGSPLHF.

CDR3 protein: CASGRDPYEQYF. The rearrangement links TRBV5-1 to TRBJ2-7. The CDR3 runs to 12 residues. CDR1 is SGHRS, CDR2 YFSETQ, per germline.

The V gene is TRBV5-5, the J gene TRBJ2-1. CDR1 SGHKS and CDR2 YYEKEE come from the germline V gene (reference sequence). This CDR3 has 13 residues. The CDR3 sequence: CASSLSAINEQFF.

This rearrangement joins TRBV3-1 to TRBJ1-6; TCRdb lists TRBD1, though no DNA is available to test this call. This CDR3 has 12 residues. Per germline, CDR1 LGHDT and CDR2 YNNKEL (reference sequence). The CDR3 spells CVSGTDNSPLHF.

V is TRBV5-5 and J is TRBJ2-3; the D gene TCRdb calls, TRBD1, cannot be checked with no DNA. Germline V lookup: CDR1 SGHKS, CDR2 YYEKEE (reference sequence). The CDR3 runs 14 residues. The CDR3 reads CASSFGGTADTQYF.

This chain connects TRBV5-1 to TRBJ1-1; TCRdb lists TRBD1, though no DNA is available to test this call. The CDR3 runs 15 residues. Germline CDR1 and CDR2: SGHRS and YFSETQ. The CDR3 sequence: CASSPRQGGGTEAFF.